A selection of T cell receptor beta chains follows, all from one sample in a study of blood T cell repertoires in COVID-19. Method: immunoSEQ multiplex PCR; TCRdb's copy keeps in-frame clones and lacks some. The sample gives a few hundred thousand clones, approximately 90% of which show up once; roughly a tenth is in the top ten. Sequences were obtained from PBMCs or T cells enriched from blood (not recorded which). These receptors originate from a woman aged 40 to 50 who had recovered from COVID-19. Both conserved end residues are part of each CDR3. A D gene is named only where the DNA matches it firmly. Size values are once, few and many counts, or a class for expanded clones, and some rows have none.

CDR3aa	CDR3nt	abundance	j_gene	v_gene	d_gene
CASSGDRGDYEQYF	TGTGCCAGCAGCGGGGACAGGGGGGACTACGAGCAGTACTTC	few	TRBJ2-7	TRBV7-9	TRBD1
CASSFSGRFYEQYF	TGTGCCAGCAGCTTTAGCGGGAGGTTCTACGAGCAGTACTTC	NA	TRBJ2-7	TRBV7-9	TRBD2
CASSSGRFPHF	TGTGCCAGCAGCTCCGGTCGTTTTCCGCATTTT	NA	TRBJ1-5	TRBV12-3/TRBV12-4	NA
CASSQDDDKLYEQYF	TGCGCCAGCAGCCAAGATGACGACAAACTCTACGAGCAGTACTTC	NA	TRBJ2-7	TRBV4-3	NA
CASSPTGGGGEAFF	TGCGCCAGCAGCCCGACAGGGGGCGGCGGTGAAGCTTTCTTT	NA	TRBJ1-1	TRBV5-1	TRBD1
CASSGAVGLGYQETQYF	TGTGCCAGCAGTGGGGCAGTGGGGCTGGGATACCAAGAGACCCAGTACTTC	NA	TRBJ2-5	TRBV7-2	NA
CASSYYPGTGDPYEQYF	TGTGCCAGCAGCTACTATCCCGGGACAGGGGATCCCTACGAGCAGTACTTC	once	TRBJ2-7	TRBV2	TRBD1
CASSLVNGTSGGTNEQFF	TGTGCCAGCAGCTTGGTAAACGGGACTAGCGGGGGGACCAATGAGCAGTTCTTC	NA	TRBJ2-1	TRBV5-4	TRBD2
CASSVQGYEQYF	TGTGCCAGCAGCGTACAGGGGTACGAGCAGTACTTC	NA	TRBJ2-7	TRBV28	TRBD1
CASSLPWQGTNKETQYF	TGCGCCAGCAGCCTCCCCTGGCAGGGGACTAACAAAGAGACCCAGTACTTC	NA	TRBJ2-5	TRBV4-1	NA
CASSQTSGIYNEQFF	TGCGCCAGCAGCCAAACTAGCGGGATTTACAATGAGCAGTTCTTC	NA	TRBJ2-1	TRBV4-3	TRBD2
CASSQENGGAFF	TGTGCCAGCAGCCAAGAAAATGGAGGAGCTTTCTTT	NA	TRBJ1-1	TRBV3-1/TRBV3-2	NA
CASSITSGVGNEQFF	TGTGCCAGCAGCATTACTAGCGGAGTAGGTAATGAGCAGTTCTTC	once	TRBJ2-1	TRBV11-3	TRBD2
CASSKGQASSTDTQYF	TGCGCCAGCAGCAAAGGACAGGCCTCTAGCACAGATACGCAGTATTTT	NA	TRBJ2-3	TRBV5-1	TRBD1
CASSLGTGQGDNEQFF	TGTGCCAGCAGCTTAGGTACCGGACAGGGGGACAATGAGCAGTTCTTC	NA	TRBJ2-1	TRBV13	TRBD1
CAWSEGIGGEQYF	TGTGCCTGGAGTGAAGGGATAGGAGGCGAGCAGTACTTC	NA	TRBJ2-7	TRBV30	NA
CATSDSDRGGGQPQHF	TGTGCCACCAGTGATTCTGACAGGGGGGGAGGTCAGCCCCAGCATTTT	NA	TRBJ1-5	TRBV24-1	TRBD1
CASSQGYTGVYGYTF	TGCGCCAGCAGCCAAGGGTATACGGGGGTCTATGGCTACACCTTC	NA	TRBJ1-2	TRBV4-3	NA
CASSVGQTDTQYF	TGTGCCAGCAGCGTAGGACAGACAGATACGCAGTATTTT	NA	TRBJ2-3	TRBV9	NA
CASSGGTGVVSTEAFF	TGCGCCAGCAGCGGAGGGACAGGGGTAGTAAGCACTGAAGCTTTCTTT	NA	TRBJ1-1	TRBV4-3	TRBD1
CASSIRGPDSPLHF	TGTGCCAGTAGTATAAGAGGCCCCGATTCACCCCTCCACTTT	NA	TRBJ1-6	TRBV19	NA
CASSLVGSGRGADTQYF	TGTGCCAGCAGCTTAGTAGGGAGCGGGAGAGGGGCAGATACGCAGTATTTT	NA	TRBJ2-3	TRBV11-2	TRBD2
CASSQSPDLVYGYTF	TGCGCCAGCAGTCAATCTCCCGACTTGGTCTATGGCTACACCTTC	NA	TRBJ1-2	TRBV23-1	NA
CASSSGPHNEQFF	TGTGCCAGCAGCTCAGGGCCCCACAATGAGCAGTTCTTC	NA	TRBJ2-1	TRBV7-2	NA
CASSQVPSGINPPLFF	TGTGCCAGCAGCCAAGTACCTAGCGGGATTAACCCCCCCCTGTTTTTT	NA	TRBJ2-2	TRBV3-1/TRBV3-2	TRBD2
CASSLLPSGSGVYEQYF	TGTGCCAGCAGCTTGCTCCCTAGCGGGAGCGGGGTCTACGAGCAGTACTTC	NA	TRBJ2-7	TRBV5-4	TRBD2
CASLGADGYNEQFF	TGTGCCAGCCTCGGAGCGGATGGCTACAATGAGCAGTTCTTC	NA	TRBJ2-1	TRBV5-4	NA
CASSLEASGGYNEQFF	TGCGCCAGCAGCTTGGAGGCTAGCGGGGGTTACAATGAGCAGTTCTTC	NA	TRBJ2-1	TRBV5-1	TRBD2
CASSFGGRALREQFF	TGTGCCAGCAGCTTTGGCGGGAGGGCCTTAAGAGAGCAGTTCTTC	NA	TRBJ2-1	TRBV11-2	TRBD2
CASSSSGGGASNEQFF	TGTGCCAGCAGCTCATCCGGCGGGGGGGCCAGTAATGAGCAGTTCTTC	NA	TRBJ2-1	TRBV7-2	TRBD2
CAYNRDTEAFF	TGTGCCTACAACCGGGACACAGAAGCTTTCTTT	few	TRBJ1-1	TRBV30	NA
CASSLAPGIGELFF	TGTGCCAGCAGCTTAGCCCCAGGGATCGGGGAGCTGTTTTTT	NA	TRBJ2-2	TRBV11-3	NA
CASSMLSAGDRGARQPQHF	TGTGCCAGTAGTATGCTGAGCGCAGGGGACAGGGGGGCTAGGCAGCCCCAGCATTTT	NA	TRBJ1-5	TRBV19	TRBD1
CASSQGQGSFYGYTF	TGTGCCAGCAGCCAGGGACAGGGCAGCTTCTATGGCTACACCTTC	NA	TRBJ1-2	TRBV28	TRBD1
CASSERSNYGYTF	TGTGCCAGCAGCGAGCGGAGTAACTATGGCTACACCTTC	NA	TRBJ1-2	TRBV28	NA
CASSRDGPGELFF	TGTGCCAGCAGCCGCGATGGGCCCGGGGAGCTGTTTTTT	NA	TRBJ2-2	TRBV6-6	NA
CASTTAGGSYEQYF	TGTGCCAGCACTACGGCAGGGGGATCGTACGAGCAGTACTTC	NA	TRBJ2-7	TRBV25-1	TRBD1
CASSPEPGHRRYTF	TGTGCCAGCAGTCCCGAACCGGGACACCGTCGCTACACCTTC	NA	TRBJ1-2	TRBV27	NA
CASSLDGQPYNEQFF	TGTGCCAGCAGCTTAGATGGACAGCCATACAATGAGCAGTTCTTC	NA	TRBJ2-1	TRBV7-2	NA
CASMDRASGNTIYF	TGTGCCAGTATGGACAGGGCATCTGGAAACACCATATATTTT	NA	TRBJ1-3	TRBV19	TRBD1
CASSVAGQGWDTEAFF	TGTGCCAGCAGCGTAGCGGGACAGGGATGGGACACTGAAGCTTTCTTT	NA	TRBJ1-1	TRBV11-1	TRBD1
CASSITQVREQFF	TGTGCCAGCAGCATAACCCAGGTCAGGGAGCAGTTCTTC	NA	TRBJ2-1	TRBV11-3	NA
CASSQAGGPTGELFF	TGTGCCAGCAGCCAGGCGGGAGGGCCCACCGGGGAGCTGTTTTTT	NA	TRBJ2-2	TRBV3-1/TRBV3-2	TRBD2
CASSLVSGGVDTQYF	TGTGCCAGCAGCTTAGTAAGCGGAGGGGTGGATACGCAGTATTTT	NA	TRBJ2-3	TRBV7-8	NA
CASSLQGASYEQYF	TGTGCCAGTAGCTTACAGGGGGCCTCGTACGAGCAGTACTTC	NA	TRBJ2-7	TRBV19	TRBD1
CASRRGNPDNEQFF	TGTGCCAGCCGGCGGGGCAATCCGGACAATGAGCAGTTCTTC	NA	TRBJ2-1	TRBV7-9	NA
CAWSGSGRAWETQYF	TGTGCCTGGAGCGGAAGCGGGAGGGCCTGGGAGACCCAGTACTTC	once	TRBJ2-5	TRBV30	TRBD2
CASSQRGSQETQYF	TGTGCCAGCAGCCAACGAGGGAGCCAAGAGACCCAGTACTTC	NA	TRBJ2-5	TRBV3-1/TRBV3-2	NA